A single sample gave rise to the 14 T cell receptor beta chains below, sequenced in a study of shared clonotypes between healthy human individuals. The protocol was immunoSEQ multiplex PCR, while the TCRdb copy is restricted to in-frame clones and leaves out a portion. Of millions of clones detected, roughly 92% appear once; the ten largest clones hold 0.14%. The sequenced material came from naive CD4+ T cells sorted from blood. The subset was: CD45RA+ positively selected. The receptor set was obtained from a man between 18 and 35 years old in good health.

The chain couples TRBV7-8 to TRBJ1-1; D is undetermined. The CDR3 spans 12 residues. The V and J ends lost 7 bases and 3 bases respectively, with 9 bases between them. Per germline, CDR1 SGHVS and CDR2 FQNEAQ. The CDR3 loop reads CASTPSDTEAFF. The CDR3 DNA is TGTGCCAGCACCCCCTCGGACACTGAAGCTTTCTTT.

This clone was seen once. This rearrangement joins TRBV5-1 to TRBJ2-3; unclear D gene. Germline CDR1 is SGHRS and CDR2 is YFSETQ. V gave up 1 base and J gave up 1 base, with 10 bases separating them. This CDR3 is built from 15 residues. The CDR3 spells CASSLRPGGTDTQYF. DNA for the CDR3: TGCGCCAGCAGCTTGAGACCAGGAGGCACAGATACGCAGTATTTT. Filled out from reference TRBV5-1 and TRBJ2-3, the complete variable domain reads KAGVTQTPRYLIKTRGQQVTLSCSPISGHRSVSWYQQTPGQGLQFLFEYFSETQRNKGNFPGRFSGRQFSNSRSEMNVSTLELGDSALYLCASSLRPGGTDTQYFGPGTRLTVL.

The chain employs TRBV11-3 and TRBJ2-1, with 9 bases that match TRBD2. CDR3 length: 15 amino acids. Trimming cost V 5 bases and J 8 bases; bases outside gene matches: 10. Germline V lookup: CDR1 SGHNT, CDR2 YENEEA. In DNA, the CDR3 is TGTGCCAGCAGCCGGCGGGAGGGCCTTACCGATGAGCAGTTCTTC. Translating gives CASSRREGLTDEQFF.

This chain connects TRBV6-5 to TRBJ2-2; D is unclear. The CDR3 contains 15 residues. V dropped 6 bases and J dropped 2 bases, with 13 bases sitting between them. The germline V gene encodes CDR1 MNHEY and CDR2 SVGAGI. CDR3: CASSFAQLNTGELFF. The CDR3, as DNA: TGTGCCAGCAGCTTTGCCCAGCTAAACACCGGGGAGCTGTTTTTT.

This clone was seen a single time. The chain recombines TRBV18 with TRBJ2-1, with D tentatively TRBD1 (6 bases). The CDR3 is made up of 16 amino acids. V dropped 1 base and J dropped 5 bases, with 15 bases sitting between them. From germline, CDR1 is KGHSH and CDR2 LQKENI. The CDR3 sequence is CASSPQVGTGHNEQFF. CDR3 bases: TGTGCCAGCTCACCACAAGTTGGAACAGGGCACAATGAGCAGTTCTTC.

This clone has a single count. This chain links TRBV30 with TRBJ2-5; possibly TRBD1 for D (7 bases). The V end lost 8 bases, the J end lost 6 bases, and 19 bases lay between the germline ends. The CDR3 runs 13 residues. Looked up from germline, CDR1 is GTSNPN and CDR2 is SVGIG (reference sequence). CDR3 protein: CARQEGAGQTQYF. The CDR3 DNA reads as TGTGCCCGACAGGAGGGGGCCGGACAGACCCAGTACTTC.

The CDR3 region is CAISVWGALGNEQFF. In nucleotides, the CDR3 is TGTGCCATCAGTGTATGGGGGGCGTTAGGCAATGAGCAGTTCTTC. The rearrangement uses TRBV10-3 and TRBJ2-1; D tentatively fits TRBD1 or TRBD2 (6 bases each). Germline lookup yields CDR1 ENHRY and CDR2 SYGVKD. The CDR3 loop spans 15 amino acids. V was trimmed by 4 bases and J by 6 bases, leaving 16 bases between them.

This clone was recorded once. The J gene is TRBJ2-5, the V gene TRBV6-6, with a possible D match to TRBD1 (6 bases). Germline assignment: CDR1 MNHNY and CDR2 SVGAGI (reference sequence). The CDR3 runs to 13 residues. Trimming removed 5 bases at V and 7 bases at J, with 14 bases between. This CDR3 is CASSITGMGTQYF. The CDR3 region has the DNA TGTGCCAGCAGTATCACAGGGATGGGGACCCAGTACTTC.

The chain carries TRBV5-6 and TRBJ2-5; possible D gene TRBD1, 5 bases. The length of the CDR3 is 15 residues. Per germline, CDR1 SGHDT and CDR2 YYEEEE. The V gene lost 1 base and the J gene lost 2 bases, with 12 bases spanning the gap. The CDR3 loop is CASSLLTATQETQYF. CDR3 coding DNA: TGTGCCAGCAGCTTGTTGACAGCCACTCAAGAGACCCAGTACTTC.

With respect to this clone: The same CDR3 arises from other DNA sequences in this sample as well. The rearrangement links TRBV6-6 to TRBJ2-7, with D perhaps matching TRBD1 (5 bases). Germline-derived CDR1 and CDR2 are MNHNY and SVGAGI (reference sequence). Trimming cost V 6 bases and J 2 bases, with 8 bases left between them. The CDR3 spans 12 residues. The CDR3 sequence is CASSLGAYEQYF. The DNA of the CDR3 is TGTGCCAGCAGCTTAGGGGCCTACGAGCAGTACTTC.

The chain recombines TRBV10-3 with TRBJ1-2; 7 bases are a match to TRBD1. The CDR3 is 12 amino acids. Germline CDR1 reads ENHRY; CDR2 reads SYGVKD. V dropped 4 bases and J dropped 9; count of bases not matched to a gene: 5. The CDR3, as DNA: TGTGCCATCAGTGGACAGGGTTATAGCTACACCTTC. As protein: CAISGQGYSYTF.

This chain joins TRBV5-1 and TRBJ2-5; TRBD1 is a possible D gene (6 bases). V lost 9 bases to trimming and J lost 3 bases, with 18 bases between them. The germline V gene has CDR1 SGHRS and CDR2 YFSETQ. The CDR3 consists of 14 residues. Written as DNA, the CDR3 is TGCGCCACCGCACCCGGGGACACCAAAGAGACCCAGTACTTC. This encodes CATAPGDTKETQYF.

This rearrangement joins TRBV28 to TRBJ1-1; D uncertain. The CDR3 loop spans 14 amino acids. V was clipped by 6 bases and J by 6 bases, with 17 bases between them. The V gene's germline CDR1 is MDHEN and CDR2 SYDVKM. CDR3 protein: CASSPSFRGAEAFF. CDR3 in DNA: TGTGCCAGCAGCCCCTCGTTCCGTGGGGCTGAAGCTTTCTTT. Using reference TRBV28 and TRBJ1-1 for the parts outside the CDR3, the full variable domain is DVKVTQSSRYLVKRTGEKVFLECVQDMDHENMFWYRQDPGLGLRLIYFSYDVKMKEKGDIPEGYSVSREKKERFSLILESASTNQTSMYLCASSPSFRGAEAFFGQGTRLTVV.

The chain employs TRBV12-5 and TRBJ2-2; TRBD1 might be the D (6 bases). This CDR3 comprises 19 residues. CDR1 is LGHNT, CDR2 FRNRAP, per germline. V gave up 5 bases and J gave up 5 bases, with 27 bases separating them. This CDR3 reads CASGLGPKMGADRTGELFF. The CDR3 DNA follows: TGTGCTAGTGGTCTTGGCCCGAAAATGGGGGCGGATCGAACCGGGGAGCTGTTTTTT.